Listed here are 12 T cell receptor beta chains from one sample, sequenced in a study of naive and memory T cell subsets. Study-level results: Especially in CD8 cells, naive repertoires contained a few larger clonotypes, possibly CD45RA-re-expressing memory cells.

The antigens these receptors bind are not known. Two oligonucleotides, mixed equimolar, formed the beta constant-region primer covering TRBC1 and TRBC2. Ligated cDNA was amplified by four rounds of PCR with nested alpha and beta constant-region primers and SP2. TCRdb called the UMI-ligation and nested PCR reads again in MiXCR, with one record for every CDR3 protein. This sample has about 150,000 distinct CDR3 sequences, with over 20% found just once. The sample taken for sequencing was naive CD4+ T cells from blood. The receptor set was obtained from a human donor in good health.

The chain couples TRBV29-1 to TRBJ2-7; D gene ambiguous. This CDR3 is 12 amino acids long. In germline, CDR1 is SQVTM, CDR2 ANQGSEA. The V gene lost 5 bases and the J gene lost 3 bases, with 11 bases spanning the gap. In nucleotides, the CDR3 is TGCAGCGTTCATGGGTGGAACTACGAGCAGTACTTC. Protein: CSVHGWNYEQYF.

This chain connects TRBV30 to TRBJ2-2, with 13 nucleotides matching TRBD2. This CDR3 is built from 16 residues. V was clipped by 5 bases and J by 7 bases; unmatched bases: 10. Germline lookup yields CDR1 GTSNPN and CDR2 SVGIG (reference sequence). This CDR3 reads CAWGPGLAGVGGELFF. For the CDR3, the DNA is TGTGCCTGGGGCCCCGGACTAGCGGGAGTCGGCGGGGAGCTGTTTTTT.

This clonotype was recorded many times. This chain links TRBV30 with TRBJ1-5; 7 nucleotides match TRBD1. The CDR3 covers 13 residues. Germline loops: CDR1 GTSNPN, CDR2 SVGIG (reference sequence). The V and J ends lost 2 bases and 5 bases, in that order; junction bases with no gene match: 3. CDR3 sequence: CAWSRGQDQPQHF. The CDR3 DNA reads TGTGCCTGGAGTAGGGGGCAGGATCAGCCCCAGCATTTT.

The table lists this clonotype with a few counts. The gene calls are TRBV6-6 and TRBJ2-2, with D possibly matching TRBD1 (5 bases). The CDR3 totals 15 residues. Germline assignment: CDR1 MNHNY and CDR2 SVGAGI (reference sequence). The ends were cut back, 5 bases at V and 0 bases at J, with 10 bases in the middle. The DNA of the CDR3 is TGTGCCAGCAGTCTGCCCAGGGCGAACACCGGGGAGCTGTTTTTT. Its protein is CASSLPRANTGELFF.

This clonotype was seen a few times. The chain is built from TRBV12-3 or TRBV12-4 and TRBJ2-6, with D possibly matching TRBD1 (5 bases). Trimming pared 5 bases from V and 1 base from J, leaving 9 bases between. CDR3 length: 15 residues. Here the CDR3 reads CASSPSGSGANVLTF. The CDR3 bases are TGTGCCAGCAGTCCATCAGGGTCTGGGGCCAACGTCCTGACTTTC.

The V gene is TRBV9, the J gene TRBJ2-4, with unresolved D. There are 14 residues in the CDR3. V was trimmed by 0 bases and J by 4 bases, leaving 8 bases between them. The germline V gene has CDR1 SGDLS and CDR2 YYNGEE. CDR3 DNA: TGTGCCAGCAGCGTAGACGTTATGAAAAACATTCAGTACTTC. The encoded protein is CASSVDVMKNIQYF.

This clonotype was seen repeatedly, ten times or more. CDR3 amino acids: CATSRDRRGETQYF. The CDR3 DNA reads as TGTGCCACCAGCAGAGATAGGAGAGGAGAGACCCAGTACTTC. V usage is TRBV15 and J usage is TRBJ2-5; D not resolved. The CDR3 is made up of 14 amino acids. V lost 0 bases and J lost 4, with 9 bases in between. Germline assignment: CDR1 LNHNV and CDR2 YYDKDF (reference sequence).

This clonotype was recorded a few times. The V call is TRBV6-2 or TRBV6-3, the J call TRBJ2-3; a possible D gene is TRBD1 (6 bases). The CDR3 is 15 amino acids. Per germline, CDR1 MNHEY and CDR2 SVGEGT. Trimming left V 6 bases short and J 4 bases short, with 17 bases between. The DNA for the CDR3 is TGTGCCAGCAGACAACAGGGATCCACGGCAGATACGCAGTATTTT. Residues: CASRQQGSTADTQYF.

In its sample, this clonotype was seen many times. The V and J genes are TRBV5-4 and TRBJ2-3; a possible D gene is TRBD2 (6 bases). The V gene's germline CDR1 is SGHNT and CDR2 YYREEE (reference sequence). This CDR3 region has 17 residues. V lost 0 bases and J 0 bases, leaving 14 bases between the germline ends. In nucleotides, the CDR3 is TGTGCCAGCAGCTTGGAACCAAGCGGGCTTAGCACAGATACGCAGTATTTT. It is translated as CASSLEPSGLSTDTQYF.

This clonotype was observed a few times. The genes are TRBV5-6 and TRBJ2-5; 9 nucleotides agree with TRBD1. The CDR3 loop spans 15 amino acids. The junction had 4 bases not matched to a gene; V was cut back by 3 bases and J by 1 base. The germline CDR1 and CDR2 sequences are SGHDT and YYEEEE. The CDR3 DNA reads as TGTGCCAGCAGCTCCGCGGGACAGGGCCAAGAGACCCAGTACTTC. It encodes CASSSAGQGQETQYF. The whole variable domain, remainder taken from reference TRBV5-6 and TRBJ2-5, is DAGVTQSPTHLIKTRGQQVTLRCSPKSGHDTVSWYQQALGQGPQFIFQYYEEEERQRGNFPDRFSGHQFPNYSSELNVNALLLGDSALYLCASSSAGQGQETQYFGPGTRLLVL.

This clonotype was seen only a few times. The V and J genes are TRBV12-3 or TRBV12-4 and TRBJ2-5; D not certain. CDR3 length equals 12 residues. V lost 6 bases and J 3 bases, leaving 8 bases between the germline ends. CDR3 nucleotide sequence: TGTGCCAGCAGGCTATCAAAAGAGACCCAGTACTTC. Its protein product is CASRLSKETQYF.

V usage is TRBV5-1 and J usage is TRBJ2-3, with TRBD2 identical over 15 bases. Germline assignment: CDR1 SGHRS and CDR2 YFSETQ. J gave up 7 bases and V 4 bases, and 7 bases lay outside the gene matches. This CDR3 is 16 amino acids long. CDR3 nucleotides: TGCGCCAGCAGCCCAGGACTAGCGGGAGGGCCGAATACGCAGTATTTT. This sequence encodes CASSPGLAGGPNTQYF. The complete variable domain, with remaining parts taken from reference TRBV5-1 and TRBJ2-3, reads KAGVTQTPRYLIKTRGQQVTLSCSPISGHRSVSWYQQTPGQGLQFLFEYFSETQRNKGNFPGRFSGRQFSNSRSEMNVSTLELGDSALYLCASSPGLAGGPNTQYFGPGTRLTVL.